This TCR beta chain was sequenced during a study of T cell responses to AZD1222 COVID-19 vaccine. Measured with immunoSEQ multiplex PCR; TCRdb has only the in-frame clones, and not every one. This table has approximately 100,000 clones, about nine tenths appearing once. Only a few counts were recorded for this clone. The antigen is undetermined. The study, taken as a whole, reports: Clonal diversity may have been underestimated, and the donors were mostly white British, with more females than males. Distributed over spike, vaccine-associated CD4 TCRs predominated at 160-218 and 743-854. Two AZD1222 doses significantly raised spike-specific TCR breadth and depth over controls.

Germline assignment: CDR1 MNHEY and CDR2 SMNVEV (reference sequence). V lost 2 bases, J lost 0 bases, and 7 bases lay in between. CDR3 length: 14 residues. The rearrangement links TRBV27 to TRBJ1-1, with TRBD1 as a possible D gene (5 bases). The specimen was peripheral blood, collected on day 0 of AZD1222 vaccination. This receptor was obtained from an adult in good health. CDR3 DNA sequence: TGTGCCAGCAGTTTACAGGGTATGAACACTGAAGCTTTCTTT. This encodes CASSLQGMNTEAFF.